The rows below give T cell receptor beta chains drawn from one sample of a study of blood T cell repertoires in COVID-19. Sequencing was performed with immunoSEQ multiplex PCR; in TCRdb, only in-frame clones are kept and a portion is missing. The data show tens of thousands of clones, approximately 90% seen once. The specimen sequenced was peripheral blood. Receptor source: a woman aged 80 or over with active COVID-19. Each CDR3 is given without its conserved first and last residue. Fields, in order: V gene, J gene, CDR3 protein.

v_call: TRBV23-1; j_call: TRBJ1-2; cdr3_aa: ASSQWWPGLPPGRRSRGYGYT
v_call: TRBV20-1; j_call: TRBJ2-1; cdr3_aa: SASSVRAGGTYNEQF
v_call: TRBV20-1; j_call: TRBJ1-1; cdr3_aa: SASRGADTEAF
v_call: TRBV6-5; j_call: TRBJ2-2; cdr3_aa: ASSYSTGPGELF
v_call: TRBV24-1; j_call: TRBJ2-1; cdr3_aa: ATGGGKKNEQF
v_call: TRBV7-9; j_call: TRBJ2-5; cdr3_aa: ASSKHYPGTQY
v_call: TRBV5-1; j_call: TRBJ1-1; cdr3_aa: ASSSRTQNTEAF
v_call: TRBV7-8; j_call: TRBJ2-3; cdr3_aa: ASSLELAGRSDTQY
v_call: TRBV4-1; j_call: TRBJ1-2; cdr3_aa: ASSQGAGAPNYGYT
v_call: TRBV28; j_call: TRBJ1-1; cdr3_aa: ASRGQGVGETEAF
v_call: TRBV6-5; j_call: TRBJ2-7; cdr3_aa: ASSYDRAYEQY
v_call: TRBV29-1; j_call: TRBJ1-1; cdr3_aa: SVSWTGGTEAF
v_call: TRBV24-1; j_call: TRBJ2-1; cdr3_aa: ATSDSSVWGPAYNEQF
v_call: TRBV19; j_call: TRBJ2-4; cdr3_aa: ASKTDRGGDIQY
v_call: TRBV29-1; j_call: TRBJ1-2; cdr3_aa: SVEGTGGYGYT
v_call: TRBV6-5; j_call: TRBJ2-6; cdr3_aa: ASNRASGANVLT
v_call: TRBV19; j_call: TRBJ1-1; cdr3_aa: ASSIGSGTGAPTEAF
v_call: TRBV7-9; j_call: TRBJ2-2; cdr3_aa: ASRADRAGELF
v_call: TRBV5-1; j_call: TRBJ2-6; cdr3_aa: ASSPTTGNGANVLT
v_call: TRBV2; j_call: TRBJ2-7; cdr3_aa: ATKFTGLAEQY
v_call: TRBV19; j_call: TRBJ2-7; cdr3_aa: ASSTRQGSEQY
v_call: TRBV4-1; j_call: TRBJ2-7; cdr3_aa: ASSQDRWDSSYEQY
v_call: TRBV2; j_call: TRBJ2-7; cdr3_aa: ASWGIQGSSYEQY
v_call: TRBV2; j_call: TRBJ2-7; cdr3_aa: ASSEHDEQY
v_call: TRBV18; j_call: TRBJ1-4; cdr3_aa: ASSSGQGEKLF
v_call: TRBV12-3/TRBV12-4; j_call: TRBJ1-1; cdr3_aa: ASSLEGRTEAF
v_call: TRBV27; j_call: TRBJ1-1; cdr3_aa: ASSSTGTGILNTEAF
v_call: TRBV7-6; j_call: TRBJ2-5; cdr3_aa: ASSATSLQTQY
v_call: TRBV19; j_call: TRBJ1-5; cdr3_aa: ASSIYRNNQPQH
v_call: TRBV4-1; j_call: TRBJ2-3; cdr3_aa: ASSLRTSGGLDTQY
v_call: TRBV28; j_call: TRBJ1-4; cdr3_aa: ASSLLTGVNEKLF
v_call: TRBV5-1; j_call: TRBJ2-3; cdr3_aa: ASSSTSGGLPTDTQY
v_call: TRBV5-1; j_call: TRBJ2-2; cdr3_aa: ACRQTPNTGELF
v_call: TRBV19; j_call: TRBJ1-5; cdr3_aa: ASSVTGGNQPQH